This T cell receptor (beta chain) was recovered during a study of T-cell memory formation after mild COVID-19. Study-level findings and limits: There was a balanced CD4/CD8 profile in clones contracting day 15 to 85, and later expanders leaned CD4+.

This CDR3 is 14 amino acids long. Deletions cut 4 bases from V and 6 bases from J, with 15 bases between. In germline, CDR1 is LGHNA, CDR2 YNFKEQ. On this clonotype: Its antigen is still unknown.

Via MiXCR, TCRdb re-called the 5' RACE reads, giving one row per CDR3 protein. The sample consists of around 250,000 distinct CDR3 sequences, just over 15% of them appearing once. The genes are TRBV4-2 and TRBJ1-1, with D possibly being TRBD1 (6 bases). The specimen was PBMCs or a T cell subset sorted from them (not recorded which). The sequence was collected from an adult woman who had mild COVID-19 (a few samples of this study predate the infection). Cell type and time point are not known. CDR3 amino acids: CASSLPGAQPEAFF. CDR3 bases: TGTGCCAGCAGCCTTCCGGGGGCGCAACCTGAAGCTTTCTTT.